This entry lists 17 T cell receptor beta chains sequenced from one sample in a study of OX40 agonist ivuxolimab in advanced cancers. Libraries were made using the immunoSEQ multiplex PCR assay. TCRdb re-hosts the immuneACCESS table, in-frame sequences only. Its copies lack some clones; in the studies checked, an unresolved V gene accounts for under half of them, and the cause for the rest is not known. Across this sample there are roughly 65,000 clones, with almost 90% seen only once. About 10% of the sample goes to the ten largest clones. This sample comprised CD4+ or CD8+ T cells sorted from blood, obtained in a trial of the OX40 agonist ivuxolimab. The receptors were sampled from an adult with an advanced solid tumor such as melanoma, head and neck, liver or kidney cancer.

The rearrangement links TRBV5-1 to TRBJ1-6; D gene ambiguous. This CDR3 comprises 14 residues. CDR1 SGHRS and CDR2 YFSETQ come from the germline V gene. Trimming left V 0 bases short and J 6 bases short, with 7 bases between. CDR3 loop: CASSLEPVNSPLHF. The CDR3 coding sequence is TGCGCCAGCAGCTTGGAGCCAGTTAATTCACCCCTCCACTTT.

The chain carries TRBV14 and TRBJ1-4; D not resolved. This CDR3 spans 15 amino acids. Germline CDR1 SGHDN, CDR2 FVKESK. Deletions cut 4 bases from V and 4 bases from J, with 13 bases between. CDR3 protein: CASSLRGGINEKLFF. CDR3 in DNA: TGTGCCAGCAGCCTTCGCGGTGGGATTAATGAAAAACTGTTTTTT. The full variable domain, rest sourced from reference TRBV14 and TRBJ1-4, is EAGVTQFPSHSVIEKGQTVTLRCDPISGHDNLYWYRRVMGKEIKFLLHFVKESKQDESGMPNNRFLAERTGGTYSTLKVQPAELEDSGVYFCASSLRGGINEKLFFGSGTQLSVL.

The rearrangement uses TRBV5-5 and TRBJ2-1; 7 bases are shared with TRBD1. CDR3 length: 15 amino acids. V lost 1 base and J lost 4; bases outside the gene matches: 5. CDR1 is SGHKS, CDR2 YYEKEE, per germline (reference sequence). CDR3 in amino acids: CASSLQDRAYNEQFF. CDR3 coding DNA: TGTGCCAGCAGCTTGCAAGACAGGGCGTACAATGAGCAGTTCTTC. The full variable domain, completed using reference TRBV5-5 and TRBJ2-1, is DAGVTQSPTHLIKTRGQQVTLRCSPISGHKSVSWYQQVLGQGPQFIFQYYEKEERGRGNFPDRFSARQFPNYSSELNVNALLLGDSALYLCASSLQDRAYNEQFFGPGTRLTVL.

Only one count was recorded for this clone. The rearrangement uses TRBV5-4 and TRBJ1-2; D might be TRBD1 (5 bases). This CDR3 spans 14 amino acids. The V gene lost 0 bases and the J gene lost 7 bases, with 13 bases spanning the gap. Looked up from germline, CDR1 is SGHNT and CDR2 is YYREEE (reference sequence). CDR3 sequence reads: CASSLVGVGGGYTF. The CDR3 DNA reads as TGTGCCAGCAGCTTGGTGGGAGTTGGGGGTGGCTACACCTTC.

This chain uses TRBV28 with TRBJ2-7; 8 bases align to TRBD2. Germline CDR1 reads MDHEN; CDR2 reads SYDVKM. V trimming: 2 bases; J trimming: 6 bases; junction bases outside the gene matches: 3. The CDR3 contains 13 residues. CDR3 nucleotides: TGTGCCAGCAGTTTAAATAGCGGGACCGAGCAGTACTTC. Translated: CASSLNSGTEQYF.

A few counts support this clone. This rearrangement joins TRBV2 to TRBJ1-5; perhaps TRBD1 as D (6 bases). CDR3 length equals 15 residues. Germline CDR1 reads SNHLY; CDR2 reads FYNNEI. V lost 7 bases and J lost 0, with 13 bases in between. The CDR3, as DNA: TGTGCCAGCAATTACGGGGGGCATAGCAATCAGCCCCAGCATTTT. Translating gives CASNYGGHSNQPQHF.

The chain carries TRBV6-1 and TRBJ1-5, with 8 bases identical to TRBD1. The CDR3 loop spans 14 amino acids. J lost 4 bases, V lost 5 bases, and 4 bases had no gene match. The germline gives CDR1 MNHNS, CDR2 SASEGT. CDR3 amino acids: CASSSGTGNQPQHF. CDR3 coding DNA: TGTGCCAGCAGTTCCGGGACAGGTAATCAGCCCCAGCATTTT.

The V call is TRBV27, the J call TRBJ2-3; 11 bases map to TRBD1. Germline V gives CDR1 MNHEY, CDR2 SMNVEV (reference sequence). The V segment lost 7 bases and the J segment 4 bases; nucleotides outside the gene matches: 10. The CDR3 extends over 16 amino acids. The CDR3 region is CASTSLLGQGADTQYF. The DNA of the CDR3 is TGTGCCAGCACTTCATTGCTGGGACAGGGGGCAGATACGCAGTATTTT.

The chain combines TRBV10-3 with TRBJ2-5; D call uncertain. This CDR3 spans 14 amino acids. Between the trimmed V and J ends, which lost 3 bases and 2 bases, there was a span of 10 bases. Germline CDR1 and CDR2: ENHRY and SYGVKD. The chain's CDR3 is CAISDPLRQETQYF. The CDR3 nucleotides are TGTGCCATCAGTGACCCTCTCCGTCAAGAGACCCAGTACTTC.

This chain joins TRBV5-1 and TRBJ1-1; 8 bases align to TRBD1. Germline trimming cut 0 bases from V and 5 bases from J; bases unmatched to any gene: 3. The length of the CDR3 is 14 residues. Germline lookup yields CDR1 SGHRS and CDR2 YFSETQ. The CDR3 reads CASSLGNRGTEAFF. In DNA, the CDR3 is TGCGCCAGCAGCTTGGGTAACAGGGGGACTGAAGCTTTCTTT.

V gene TRBV6-5 combines with J gene TRBJ2-2, with D possibly TRBD2 on 6 matching bases. The V gene's germline CDR1 is MNHEY and CDR2 SVGAGI. CDR3 size: 15 residues. The V end was cut by 6 bases, the J end by 7 bases, with 18 bases between. The CDR3 nucleotides are TGTGCCAGCAGAAGGCTAGCGCGAGGTATCGGGGAGCTGTTTTTT. Protein sequence: CASRRLARGIGELFF.

CDR3 region: CASSPPTGVLTGELFF. The DNA for the CDR3 is TGTGCCAGCTCACCACCGACAGGGGTCCTCACCGGGGAGCTGTTTTTT. The chain employs TRBV18 and TRBJ2-2; 8 bases agree with TRBD1. This CDR3 comprises 16 residues. J gave up 4 bases and V 0 bases, and 4 bases lay outside the gene matches. The V gene's germline CDR1 is KGHSH and CDR2 LQKENI.

The CDR3 loop reads CASSLGSPAGTQYF. CDR3 DNA: TGTGCCAGCAGCTTAGGATCCCCGGCGGGGACCCAGTACTTC. The chain links TRBV7-6 to TRBJ2-5, with a possible D match to TRBD2 (5 bases). The V end was cut by 1 base, the J end by 7 bases, with 13 bases between. The CDR3 sequence is 14 residues long. Germline CDR1 and CDR2: SGHVS and FNYEAQ.

The chain joins TRBV7-2 to TRBJ1-4; D might be TRBD1 (5 bases). Trimming left V 4 bases short and J 6 bases short, with 15 bases between. This CDR3 is 15 amino acids long. Germline-derived CDR1 and CDR2 are SGHTA and FQGNSA. The CDR3 reads CASSYDSAVDEKLFF. The CDR3 DNA reads TGTGCCAGCAGCTACGACAGCGCCGTCGATGAAAAACTGTTTTTT. Together with reference TRBV7-2 and TRBJ1-4, the CDR3 gives the full variable domain: GAGVSQSPSNKVTEKGKDVELRCDPISGHTALYWYRQSLGQGLEFLIYFQGNSAPDKSGLPSDRFSAERTGGSVSTLTIQRTQQEDSAVYLCASSYDSAVDEKLFFGSGTQLSVL.

The chain carries TRBV7-9 and TRBJ2-5; a weak D match, TRBD1 (5 bases). Germline V gives CDR1 SEHNR, CDR2 FQNEAQ (reference sequence). The ends were cut back, 1 base at V and 7 bases at J, with 13 bases in the middle. This CDR3 has 14 amino acids. This CDR3 is CASSLEVLQGTQYF. Here the CDR3 DNA reads TGTGCCAGCAGCTTAGAAGTGTTGCAGGGGACCCAGTACTTC.

The chain couples TRBV7-8 to TRBJ2-7; the D gene is possibly TRBD2 (6 bases). This CDR3 region has 15 residues. The germline gives CDR1 SGHVS, CDR2 FQNEAQ. V lost 5 bases and J lost 8, with 22 bases in between. The CDR3 nucleotides are TGTGCCAGCAGCCTACTCGGGGGAGATCTTGTAAAGCAGTACTTC. Translation: CASSLLGGDLVKQYF. Full variable domain (outside the CDR3, taken from reference TRBV7-8 and TRBJ2-7): GAGVSQSPRYKVAKRGQDVALRCDPISGHVSLFWYQQALGQGPEFLTYFQNEAQLDKSGLPSDRFFAERPEGSVSTLKIQRTQQEDSAVYLCASSLLGGDLVKQYFGPGTRLTVT.

This chain uses TRBV5-1 with TRBJ2-7; D possibly matches TRBD1 or TRBD2 (6 bases each). The CDR3 covers 16 residues. The germline gives CDR1 SGHRS, CDR2 YFSETQ. Trimming took 0 bases from V and 3 from J, leaving 16 bases between them. Here the CDR3 DNA reads TGCGCCAGCAGCTTGGAGGGGGGCGTTCTTATCTACGAGCAGTACTTC. Amino acid sequence: CASSLEGGVLIYEQYF. The variable domain in full, with the rest retrieved from reference TRBV5-1 and TRBJ2-7, is KAGVTQTPRYLIKTRGQQVTLSCSPISGHRSVSWYQQTPGQGLQFLFEYFSETQRNKGNFPGRFSGRQFSNSRSEMNVSTLELGDSALYLCASSLEGGVLIYEQYFGPGTRLTVT.